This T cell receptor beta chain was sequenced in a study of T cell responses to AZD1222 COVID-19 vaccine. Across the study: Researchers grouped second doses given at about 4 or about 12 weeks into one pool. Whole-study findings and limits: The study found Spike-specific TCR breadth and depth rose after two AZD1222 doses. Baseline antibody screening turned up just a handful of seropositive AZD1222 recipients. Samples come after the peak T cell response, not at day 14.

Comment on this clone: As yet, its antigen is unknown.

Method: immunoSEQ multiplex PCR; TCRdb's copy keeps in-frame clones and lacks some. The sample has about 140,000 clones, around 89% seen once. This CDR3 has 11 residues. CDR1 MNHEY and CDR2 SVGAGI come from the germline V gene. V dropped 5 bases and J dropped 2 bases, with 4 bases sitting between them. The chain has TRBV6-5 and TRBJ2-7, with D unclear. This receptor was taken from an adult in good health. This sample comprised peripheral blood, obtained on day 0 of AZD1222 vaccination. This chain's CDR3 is CASSNTYEQYF. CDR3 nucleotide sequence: TGTGCCAGCAGTAATACCTACGAGCAGTACTTC.